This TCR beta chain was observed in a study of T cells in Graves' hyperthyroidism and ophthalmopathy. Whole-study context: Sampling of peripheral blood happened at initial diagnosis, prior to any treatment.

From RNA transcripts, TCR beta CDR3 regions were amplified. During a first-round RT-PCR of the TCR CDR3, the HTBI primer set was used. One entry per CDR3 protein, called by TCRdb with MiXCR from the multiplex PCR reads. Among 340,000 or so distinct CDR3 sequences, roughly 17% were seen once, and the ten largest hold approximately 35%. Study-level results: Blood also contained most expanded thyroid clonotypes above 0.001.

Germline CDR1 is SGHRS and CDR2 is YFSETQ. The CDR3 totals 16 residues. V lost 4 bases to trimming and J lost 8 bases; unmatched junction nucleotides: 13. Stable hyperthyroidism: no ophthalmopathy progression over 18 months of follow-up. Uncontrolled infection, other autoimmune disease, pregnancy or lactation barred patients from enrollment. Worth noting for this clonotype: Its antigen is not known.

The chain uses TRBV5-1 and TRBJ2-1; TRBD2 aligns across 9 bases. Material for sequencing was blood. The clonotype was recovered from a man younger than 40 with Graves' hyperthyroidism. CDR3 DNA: TGCGCCAGCAGCCCGACTCCGGCGGGAGGGGATTATGAGCAGTTCTTC. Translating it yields CASSPTPAGGDYEQFF.